Listed here are 26 T cell receptor beta chains from one sample, sequenced in a study of beta chain features in type 1 diabetes. TCRB transcripts that were expressed got sequenced, as all of the isolated RNA had been reverse transcribed. This table comes from immunoSEQ multiplex PCR, and its TCRdb copy is limited to in-frame clones, with some not included. Of about 210,000 clones listed, approximately 11% are singletons. Sequencing was done on a sample of central memory CD4+ T cells from blood. The receptors shown here come from a young man in good health.

This clone was observed a handful of times. The CDR3 reads CASSGGGSYNEQFF. The CDR3 bases are TGCGCCAGCAGCGGGGGCGGCTCCTACAATGAGCAGTTCTTC. This chain joins TRBV5-1 and TRBJ2-1, with a weak D call TRBD1 (6 bases). Germline V gene sequence: CDR1 SGHRS, CDR2 YFSETQ. The CDR3 loop spans 14 amino acids. V was trimmed by 4 bases and J by 0 bases, leaving 8 bases between them.

This clone was detected a few times. The genes are TRBV7-9 and TRBJ1-4, with D perhaps TRBD1 (6 bases). This CDR3 is built from 16 residues. Deletions cut 3 bases from V and 0 bases from J, with 11 bases between. The germline V gene has CDR1 SEHNR and CDR2 FQNEAQ (reference sequence). As DNA, the CDR3 is TGTGCCAGCAGCTTCGGACAGCCTGCAACTAATGAAAAACTGTTTTTT. This gives the protein CASSFGQPATNEKLFF.

This clone has only a few counts. The chain has TRBV7-9 and TRBJ1-5; 7 bases line up with TRBD1. The V gene end was trimmed by 4 bases and the J gene end by 5 bases; junction bases not matched to a gene: 5. This CDR3 contains 14 residues. CDR1 is SEHNR, CDR2 FQNEAQ, per germline (reference sequence). The CDR3 DNA follows: TGTGCCAGCAGCTCGCAGGGGGGACATCAGCCCCAGCATTTT. It translates to CASSSQGGHQPQHF.

This clone has a handful of counts. The rearrangement uses TRBV29-1 and TRBJ1-1; no firm D call. There are 12 residues in the CDR3. V lost 7 bases, J lost 0 bases, and 9 bases lay in between. Germline-derived CDR1 and CDR2 are SQVTM and ANQGSEA. The CDR3 nucleotides are TGCAGCGCCCGGGAGTTGAACACTGAAGCTTTCTTT. Translated: CSARELNTEAFF.

The chain employs TRBV29-1 and TRBJ2-1, with TRBD2 identical over 11 bases. This CDR3 spans 14 amino acids. V dropped 5 bases and J dropped 4; count of bases not matched to a gene: 4. Germline CDR1 SQVTM, CDR2 ANQGSEA. The CDR3 DNA sequence: TGCAGCGTTCTCGCTAGCGGGAGGTACAATGAGCAGTTCTTC. This translates into CSVLASGRYNEQFF.

This clone was seen repeatedly, ten times or more. The chain links TRBV7-9 to TRBJ1-1; unclear D gene. V was pared by 3 bases and J by 10 bases, with 9 bases between. The CDR3 is 11 amino acids. The germline gives CDR1 SEHNR, CDR2 FQNEAQ (reference sequence). The CDR3 loop is CASSFPLGAFF. In nucleotides, the CDR3 is TGTGCCAGCAGCTTTCCTCTAGGAGCTTTCTTT.

This clone rates as medium-sized. The J gene is TRBJ1-2, the V gene TRBV28, with D perhaps matching TRBD1 (6 bases). Between the trimmed V and J ends, which lost 4 bases and 3 bases, there was a span of 9 bases. The CDR3 length is 13 residues. Germline V gives CDR1 MDHEN, CDR2 SYDVKM. The CDR3 here is CASSSGADYGYTF. DNA for the CDR3: TGTGCCAGCAGTTCAGGGGCAGACTATGGCTACACCTTC.

Only a few counts were recorded for this clone. The genes are TRBV29-1 and TRBJ2-3; maybe TRBD1 (6 bases). Germline lookup yields CDR1 SQVTM and CDR2 ANQGSEA. The V end was cut by 3 bases, the J end by 5 bases, with 9 bases between. This CDR3 has 12 amino acids. This chain's CDR3 is CSVDPGEDTQYF. CDR3 bases: TGCAGCGTTGACCCAGGGGAAGATACGCAGTATTTT.

V and J are TRBV4-2 and TRBJ2-1; a possible D gene is TRBD2 (5 bases). Trimming took 1 base from V and 2 from J, leaving 15 bases between them. CDR3 length equals 17 residues. The germline CDR1 and CDR2 sequences are LGHNA and YNFKEQ. The CDR3, as DNA: TGTGCCAGCAGCCAAGGGGCCCCTGGCGGGCCCTACAATGAGCAGTTCTTC. Translation gives CASSQGAPGGPYNEQFF.

The chain recombines TRBV28 with TRBJ2-1; TRBD2 matches 10 bases. Trimming at V came to 3 bases and at J to 1 base, leaving 3 bases not matched to a gene. This CDR3 region has 16 residues. Per the germline V gene, CDR1 is MDHEN and CDR2 is SYDVKM. The CDR3 nucleotides are TGTGCCAGCAGTTTGGCTAGCGGGAGATCCTACAATGAGCAGTTCTTC. As protein: CASSLASGRSYNEQFF.

This clone occurred a few times. The chain carries TRBV30 and TRBJ2-2; D is unclear. The V end lost 3 bases, the J end lost 5 bases, and 16 bases lay between the germline ends. This CDR3 is built from 15 residues. Germline CDR1 is GTSNPN and CDR2 is SVGIG (reference sequence). CDR3 region: CAWRVGRLRTGELFF. CDR3 in DNA: TGTGCCTGGAGGGTCGGCCGGCTCCGTACCGGGGAGCTGTTTTTT.

This clone was detected only a few times. This sequence joins TRBV28 and TRBJ2-7; TRBD1 or TRBD2 may be the D gene (6 bases each). The germline V gene encodes CDR1 MDHEN and CDR2 SYDVKM. V was trimmed by 8 bases and J by 1 base, leaving 18 bases between them. The CDR3 covers 15 residues. For the CDR3, the DNA is TGTGCCAGCGCAACACCGGGGGCAGGGTCCTACGAGCAGTACTTC. This gives the protein CASATPGAGSYEQYF.

The chain uses TRBV4-1 and TRBJ2-3; D is unresolved. Germline lookup yields CDR1 MGHRA and CDR2 YSYEKL. This CDR3 is 16 amino acids long. Trimming pared 1 base from V and 0 bases from J, leaving 11 bases between. CDR3 sequence: CASSQGGLGSTDTQYF. In DNA, the CDR3 is TGCGCCAGCAGCCAAGGAGGCCTGGGGAGCACAGATACGCAGTATTTT.

In this sample, this clone turned up a few times. CDR3 bases: TGTGCCAGCAGTCGACAGAGCACAGATACGCAGTATTTT. This encodes CASSRQSTDTQYF. J is TRBJ2-3 and V is TRBV28; weak D call: TRBD1 (5 bases). V was cut by 5 bases and J by 0 bases, with 6 bases left in between. Germline V gives CDR1 MDHEN, CDR2 SYDVKM. The CDR3 loop spans 13 amino acids.

This clone came up a few times. This sequence joins TRBV4-3 and TRBJ2-1, with 9 bases aligning to TRBD2. Germline assignment: CDR1 LGHNA and CDR2 YSLEER. The ends lost 0 bases at V and 4 bases at J; junction bases unmatched: 4. This CDR3 is 16 amino acids long. The CDR3 protein is CASSQDGLAGYNEQFF. The CDR3 DNA is TGCGCCAGCAGCCAAGATGGGCTAGCGGGATACAATGAGCAGTTCTTC.

This clone occurred a few times. The chain employs TRBV25-1 and TRBJ1-1, with D unresolved. V dropped 3 bases and J dropped 1 base, with 6 bases sitting between them. The CDR3 contains 13 residues. Germline V CDR1 and CDR2: MGHDK, SYGVNS. The CDR3 region has the DNA TGTGCCAGCAGTGATTCCCCGAACACTGAAGCTTTCTTT. This codes for CASSDSPNTEAFF.

This clone was recorded a few times. The chain combines TRBV29-1 with TRBJ2-7; TRBD1 matches 7 bases. The V gene end was trimmed by 7 bases and the J gene end by 2 bases; junction bases not matched to a gene: 5. This CDR3 has 12 residues. The germline gives CDR1 SQVTM, CDR2 ANQGSEA. CDR3 coding DNA: TGCAGCGCCGGACAGGCAACCTACGAGCAGTACTTC. Translating gives CSAGQATYEQYF.

This clone was recorded a few times. The chain is built from TRBV7-9 and TRBJ2-3; TRBD2 matches 9 bases. V was pared by 6 bases and J by 4 bases, with 8 bases of the junction left unmatched. CDR1 and CDR2 (germline): SEHNR, FQNEAQ (reference sequence). The CDR3 totals 15 residues. CDR3 nucleotide sequence: TGTGCCAGCAGTCCCCTGGGACTAGCATCAGATACGCAGTATTTT. Amino acid sequence: CASSPLGLASDTQYF. Full variable domain (remainder filled in from reference TRBV7-9 and TRBJ2-3): DTGVSQNPRHKITKRGQNVTFRCDPISEHNRLYWYRQTLGQGPEFLTYFQNEAQLEKSRLLSDRFSAERPKGSFSTLEIQRTEQGDSAMYLCASSPLGLASDTQYFGPGTRLTVL.

This clone appeared many times. The gene calls are TRBV18 and TRBJ1-2; 7 bases match TRBD1. The CDR3 length is 14 residues. The V gene end was trimmed by 2 bases and the J gene end by 9 bases; junction bases not matched to a gene: 9. Germline lookup yields CDR1 KGHSH and CDR2 LQKENI. The CDR3 sequence: CASSPYRDRGSYTF. DNA for the CDR3: TGTGCCAGCTCACCATATCGGGACAGAGGAAGCTACACCTTC.

The CDR3 sequence: CASSGQGARGNTIYF. CDR3 in DNA: TGTGCCAGCAGTGGACAGGGGGCAAGAGGAAACACCATATATTTT. The chain links TRBV9 to TRBJ1-3, with 11 nucleotides matching TRBD1. Germline V gene sequence: CDR1 SGDLS, CDR2 YYNGEE. The CDR3 runs to 15 residues. V dropped 5 bases and J dropped 4; count of bases not matched to a gene: 5.

The chain recombines TRBV7-2 with TRBJ2-7; 12 bases are shared with TRBD2. From germline, CDR1 is SGHTA and CDR2 FQGNSA. This CDR3 has 13 residues. Trimming removed 7 bases from V and 4 bases from J; junction bases left unmatched: 2. The CDR3 spells CASTGLAGYEQYF. DNA of the CDR3: TGTGCCAGCACCGGACTAGCGGGATACGAGCAGTACTTC.

This chain joins TRBV7-2 and TRBJ2-1; D possibly corresponds to TRBD2 (6 bases). Germline values: CDR1 SGHTA, CDR2 FQGNSA. Trimming shortened V by 1 base and J by 5 bases, and 15 bases separated the two germline ends. The CDR3 loop spans 16 amino acids. The CDR3 DNA follows: TGTGCCAGCAGCTTAGTAGGGGACTTGATAGACAATGAGCAGTTCTTC. It codes for CASSLVGDLIDNEQFF.

This clone was counted between two and nine times. This chain connects TRBV18 to TRBJ2-5, with 13 nucleotides matching TRBD2. Trimming at V came to 6 bases and at J to 2 bases, leaving 3 bases not matched to a gene. The germline CDR1 and CDR2 sequences are KGHSH and LQKENI. This CDR3 region has 15 residues. CDR3 loop: CASSEGLAGQETQYF. The CDR3 nucleotides read TGTGCCAGCTCCGAGGGACTAGCGGGACAAGAGACCCAGTACTTC.

This clone turned up a few times. J is TRBJ1-2 and V is TRBV30, with D possibly being TRBD1 (6 bases). This CDR3 is 15 amino acids long. V was cut by 3 bases and J by 7 bases, with 21 bases left in between. CDR1 GTSNPN and CDR2 SVGIG come from the germline V gene (reference sequence). The CDR3 DNA follows: TGTGCCTGGAGCCCTTACAACCGGGGGCGCGGTGGCTACACCTTC. This gives the protein CAWSPYNRGRGGYTF.

This chain uses TRBV5-4 with TRBJ2-7; 10 bases fit TRBD1. Germline CDR1 reads SGHNT; CDR2 reads YYREEE (reference sequence). Trimming cost V 3 bases and J 0 bases; bases outside gene matches: 6. The CDR3 loop spans 16 amino acids. The CDR3 sequence is CASSSGTGVPSYEQYF. The DNA for the CDR3 is TGTGCCAGCAGCTCCGGGACAGGGGTCCCCTCCTACGAGCAGTACTTC.

This clone occurred a few times. The V gene is TRBV14, the J gene TRBJ2-6; 9 bases map to TRBD1. V dropped 3 bases and J dropped 2; count of bases not matched to a gene: 2. The V gene's germline CDR1 is SGHDN and CDR2 FVKESK. The CDR3 is 16 amino acids. Here the CDR3 DNA reads TGTGCCAGCAGCCAGGACAGGGGCGCTGGGGCCAACGTCCTGACTTTC. This translates into CASSQDRGAGANVLTF.